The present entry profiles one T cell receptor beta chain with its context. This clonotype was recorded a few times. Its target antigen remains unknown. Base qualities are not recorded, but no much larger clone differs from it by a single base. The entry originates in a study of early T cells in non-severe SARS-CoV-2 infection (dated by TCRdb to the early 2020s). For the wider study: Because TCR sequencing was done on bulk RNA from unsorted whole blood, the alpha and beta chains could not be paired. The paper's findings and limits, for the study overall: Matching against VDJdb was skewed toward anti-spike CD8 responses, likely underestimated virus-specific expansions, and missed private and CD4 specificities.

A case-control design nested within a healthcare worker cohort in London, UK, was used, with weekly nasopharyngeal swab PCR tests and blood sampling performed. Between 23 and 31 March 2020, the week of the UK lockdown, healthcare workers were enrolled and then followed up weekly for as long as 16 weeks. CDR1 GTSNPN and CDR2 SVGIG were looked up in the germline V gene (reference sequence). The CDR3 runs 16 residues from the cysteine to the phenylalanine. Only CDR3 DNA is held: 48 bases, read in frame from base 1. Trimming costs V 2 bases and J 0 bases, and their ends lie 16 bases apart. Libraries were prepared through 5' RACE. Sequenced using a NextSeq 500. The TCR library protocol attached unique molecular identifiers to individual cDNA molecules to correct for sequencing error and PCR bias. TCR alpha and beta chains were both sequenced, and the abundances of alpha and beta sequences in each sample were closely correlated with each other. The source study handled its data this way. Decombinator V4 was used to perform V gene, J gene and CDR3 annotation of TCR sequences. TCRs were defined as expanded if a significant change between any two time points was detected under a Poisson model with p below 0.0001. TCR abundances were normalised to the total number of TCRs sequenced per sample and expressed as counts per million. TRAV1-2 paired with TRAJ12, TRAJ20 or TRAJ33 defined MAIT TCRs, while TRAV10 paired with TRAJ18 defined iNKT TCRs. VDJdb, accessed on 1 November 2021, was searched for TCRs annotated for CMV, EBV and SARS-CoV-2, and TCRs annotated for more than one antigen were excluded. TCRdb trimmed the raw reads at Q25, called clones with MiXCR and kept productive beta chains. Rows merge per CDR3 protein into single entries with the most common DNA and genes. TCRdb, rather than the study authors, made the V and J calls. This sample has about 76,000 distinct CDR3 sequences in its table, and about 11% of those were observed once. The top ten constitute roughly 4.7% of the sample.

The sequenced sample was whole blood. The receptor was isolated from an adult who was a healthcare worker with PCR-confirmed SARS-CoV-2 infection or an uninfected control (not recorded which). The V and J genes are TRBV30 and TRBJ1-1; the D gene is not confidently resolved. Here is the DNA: TGTGCCTGGAGTTCTGGAGGGTTAGGTCTGAACACTGAAGCTTTCTTT. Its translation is CAWSSGGLGLNTEAFF.